These T cell receptor beta chains were read from a single sample in a study of shared T cell receptors in the human thymus. Using immunoSEQ multiplex PCR, the repertoire was profiled, and TCRdb retains in-frame clones only, with some absent. Of about 710,000 clones in the sample, around 87% were seen once. Another study also made use of these data, one on human thymus T cells.

The sequenced sample was thymocytes. All receptors derive from a boy younger than two with a congenital heart defect. CDR3s include the opening cysteine and the closing phenylalanine or tryptophan. D genes are given only for firm matches. Clone size is not always given. Where it is, it says once, few, many or a class for expanded clones.

j_call | v_call | d_call | clone_size | cdr3_aa | cdr3_nt
TRBJ1-3 | TRBV25-1 | TRBD1 | - | CASSVGQGAEYTIYF | TGTGCCAGCAGTGTTGGACAGGGCGCGGAGTACACCATATATTTT
TRBJ2-1 | TRBV4-3 | TRBD1 | - | CASSGRQGQGNEQFF | TGCGCCAGCAGCGGCAGACAGGGTCAGGGGAATGAGCAGTTCTTC
TRBJ2-1 | TRBV14 | - | - | CASSQDSLGLYNEQFF | TGTGCCAGCAGCCAAGATTCGCTGGGGCTCTACAATGAGCAGTTCTTC
TRBJ1-1 | TRBV7-9 | - | once | CASSPGRAEAFF | TGTGCCAGCAGCCCCGGGAGGGCTGAAGCTTTCTTT
TRBJ1-2 | TRBV4-3 | - | - | CASSQDTSPEVYGYTF | TGCGCCAGCAGCCAAGACACCAGCCCTGAGGTCTATGGCTACACCTTC
TRBJ2-7 | TRBV4-1 | - | once | CASSQEGDRLSYEQYF | TGCGCCAGCAGCCAAGAGGGAGACAGGTTGTCCTACGAGCAGTACTTC
TRBJ2-7 | TRBV5-1 | TRBD1 | - | CASSLVTGPYEQYF | TGCGCCAGCAGCTTGGTGACAGGGCCCTACGAGCAGTACTTC
TRBJ2-1 | TRBV7-6 | TRBD2 | - | CASSLVLAGVNEQFF | TGTGCCAGCAGCTTAGTACTAGCGGGAGTTAATGAGCAGTTCTTC
TRBJ2-7 | TRBV9 | TRBD2 | few | CASSVADSSGGPTYEQYF | TGTGCCAGCAGCGTAGCAGATTCTAGCGGGGGGCCTACCTACGAGCAGTACTTC
TRBJ2-7 | TRBV28 | - | once | CASSLVFRSSYEQYF | TGTGCCAGCAGTTTGGTCTTCCGGAGCTCCTACGAGCAGTACTTC
TRBJ2-7 | TRBV7-9 | TRBD2 | - | CASSLETSGRGYYEQYF | TGTGCCAGCAGCTTGGAGACTAGCGGGAGAGGCTACTACGAGCAGTACTTC
TRBJ2-3 | TRBV28 | - | - | CASMETDTQYF | TGTGCCAGCATGGAGACAGATACGCAGTATTTT
TRBJ2-1 | TRBV12-5 | TRBD2 | - | CASVFPQGGSGSSTNEQFF | TGTGCTAGTGTTTTTCCCCAAGGGGGTAGCGGGAGTTCTACGAATGAGCAGTTCTTC
TRBJ2-2 | TRBV7-9 | - | - | CASNPILWTGELFF | TGTGCCAGCAACCCAATACTATGGACCGGGGAGCTGTTTTTT
TRBJ2-7 | TRBV9 | - | once | CASSVALLDTNEQYF | TGTGCCAGCAGCGTGGCCCTCCTTGACACGAACGAGCAGTACTTC
TRBJ2-3 | TRBV15 | TRBD2 | - | CATSRDSGSGADTQYF | TGTGCCACCAGCAGAGATAGCGGGAGTGGTGCAGATACGCAGTATTTT
TRBJ1-6 | TRBV19 | TRBD1 | - | CASRGDRATSPLHF | TGTGCCAGTAGGGGGGACAGGGCCACTTCACCCCTCCACTTT
TRBJ2-7 | TRBV25-1 | TRBD1 | - | CASSGSTGGIYEQYF | TGTGCCAGCAGTGGCTCAACAGGGGGGATCTACGAGCAGTACTTC
TRBJ2-7 | TRBV7-8 | TRBD1 | - | CASSFLRTGPYEQYF | TGTGCCAGCAGCTTCCTTAGGACAGGACCCTACGAGCAGTACTTC
TRBJ1-5 | TRBV4-1 | TRBD1 | - | CASSQDKVRGSQPQHF | TGCGCCAGCAGCCAAGATAAGGTCAGGGGGAGCCAGCCCCAGCATTTT
TRBJ1-5 | TRBV28 | TRBD1 | - | CASSFRGQTDQPQHF | TGTGCCAGCAGTTTTAGGGGGCAAACGGATCAGCCCCAGCATTTT
TRBJ2-5 | TRBV4-3 | TRBD2 | - | CASSQEDRRTSGGEETQYF | TGCGCCAGCAGCCAAGAAGATCGGAGAACGAGCGGGGGGGAAGAGACCCAGTACTTC
TRBJ2-3 | TRBV7-2 | TRBD1 | - | CASSLWHPGQGITDTQYF | TGTGCCAGCAGCTTATGGCACCCGGGACAGGGTATCACAGATACGCAGTATTTT
TRBJ1-2 | TRBV28 | - | - | CATLGVGGGFYGYTF | TGTGCCACACTGGGGGTCGGGGGGGGATTCTATGGCTACACCTTC
TRBJ2-7 | TRBV15 | TRBD2 | - | CATSRDVAGGYEQYF | TGTGCCACCAGCAGAGATGTAGCGGGGGGCTACGAGCAGTACTTC
TRBJ2-1 | TRBV5-1 | TRBD1 | - | CASSFEQGAGRERPDNEQFF | TGCGCCAGCAGCTTTGAACAGGGGGCTGGCCGTGAACGTCCGGACAATGAGCAGTTCTTC
TRBJ1-1 | TRBV25-1 | - | - | CASSATLQGGGTEAFF | TGTGCCAGCAGTGCAACCTTACAGGGAGGGGGCACTGAAGCTTTCTTT
TRBJ2-7 | TRBV14 | - | - | CASSQGRGQVIFYEQYF | TGTGCCAGCAGCCAAGGTCGCGGACAAGTTATCTTCTACGAGCAGTACTTC
TRBJ2-5 | TRBV14 | TRBD1 | - | CASSQATYRGRETQYF | TGTGCCAGCAGCCAAGCCACCTACAGGGGAAGAGAGACCCAGTACTTC
TRBJ2-7 | TRBV28 | TRBD2 | - | CASSPPGTRKNEQYF | TGTGCCAGCAGTCCCCCTGGGACTAGAAAGAACGAGCAGTACTTC
TRBJ2-1 | TRBV5-4 | TRBD2 | few | CASSLWGTSGGHSYNEQFF | TGTGCCAGCAGCTTGTGGGGGACTAGCGGGGGGCACTCCTACAATGAGCAGTTCTTC
TRBJ2-1 | TRBV25-1 | TRBD1 | - | CASSRTGTATYNEQFF | TGTGCCAGCAGTAGAACCGGGACAGCAACTTACAATGAGCAGTTCTTC
TRBJ2-1 | TRBV4-3 | TRBD2 | - | CASSQEEVAGGYNEQFF | TGCGCCAGCAGCCAAGAAGAGGTTGCGGGAGGGTACAATGAGCAGTTCTTC
TRBJ1-3 | TRBV10-2 | TRBD1 | once | CASNPDRENTIYF | TGCGCCAGCAACCCGGACAGGGAGAACACCATATATTTT
TRBJ2-5 | TRBV28 | - | - | CASSFSRDVRETQYF | TGTGCCAGCAGTTTTAGCAGGGATGTTCGAGAGACCCAGTACTTC
TRBJ2-1 | TRBV4-1 | TRBD2 | - | CASSQVPGLAGWDEQFF | TGCGCCAGCAGCCAAGTACCGGGACTAGCGGGATGGGATGAGCAGTTCTTC
TRBJ2-7 | TRBV5-1 | TRBD2 | - | CASSSPQTSETYEQYF | TGCGCCAGCAGCTCCCCGCAGACTAGCGAGACCTACGAGCAGTACTTC
TRBJ2-7 | TRBV18 | - | few | CASSPVEGRNYEQYF | TGTGCCAGCTCACCAGTCGAGGGCCGGAACTACGAGCAGTACTTC
TRBJ2-1 | TRBV28 | TRBD2 | - | CASSSTRGGRKHNEQFF | TGTGCCAGCAGTTCCACCCGTGGCGGGAGGAAGCACAATGAGCAGTTCTTC
TRBJ2-5 | TRBV28 | - | - | CASSFVSRSQEAQYF | TGTGCCAGCAGTTTTGTCTCGCGCTCCCAAGAGGCCCAGTACTTC
TRBJ1-2 | TRBV7-9 | TRBD1 | - | CASSLGQGDYGYTF | TGTGCCAGCAGCTTAGGACAGGGGGACTATGGCTACACCTTC
TRBJ1-2 | TRBV6-6 | TRBD1 | - | CASSYQGQLYYGYTF | TGTGCCAGCAGTTACCAGGGACAGCTATACTATGGCTACACCTTC
TRBJ1-4 | TRBV7-9 | - | - | CASSLVGQTNEKLFF | TGTGCCAGCAGCTTAGTAGGACAGACTAATGAAAAACTGTTTTTT
TRBJ1-2 | TRBV9 | - | - | CASSSLGARSGYGYTF | TGTGCCAGCAGCTCACTGGGGGCTAGGAGCGGCTATGGCTACACCTTC
TRBJ2-3 | TRBV5-1 | TRBD1 | - | CASSLGQGADTQYF | TGCGCCAGCAGCCTGGGACAGGGGGCAGATACGCAGTATTTT
TRBJ1-5 | TRBV28 | - | once | CASSFRSAGTGNQPQHF | TGTGCCAGCAGTTTTAGATCTGCGGGGACCGGCAATCAGCCCCAGCATTTT
TRBJ2-7 | TRBV5-1 | TRBD1 | - | CASSLRGQGGRASTYEQYF | TGCGCCAGCAGCTTGCGTGGACAGGGGGGAAGGGCTTCTACCTACGAGCAGTACTTC
TRBJ2-3 | TRBV5-4 | - | few | CASSEGGGRDTDTQYF | TGTGCCAGCAGCGAGGGTGGGGGCAGAGACACAGATACGCAGTATTTT
TRBJ2-1 | TRBV11-3 | - | once | CASSLGQGDNEQFF | TGTGCCAGCAGCTTAGGGCAGGGCGACAATGAGCAGTTCTTC
TRBJ1-1 | TRBV28 | - | - | CASSSGPRNTEAFF | TGTGCCAGCAGTTCAGGGCCCCGGAACACTGAAGCTTTCTTT
TRBJ2-5 | TRBV5-4 | TRBD2 | - | CASSPKRGKETQYF | TGTGCCAGCAGTCCTAAGCGGGGGAAAGAGACCCAGTACTTC